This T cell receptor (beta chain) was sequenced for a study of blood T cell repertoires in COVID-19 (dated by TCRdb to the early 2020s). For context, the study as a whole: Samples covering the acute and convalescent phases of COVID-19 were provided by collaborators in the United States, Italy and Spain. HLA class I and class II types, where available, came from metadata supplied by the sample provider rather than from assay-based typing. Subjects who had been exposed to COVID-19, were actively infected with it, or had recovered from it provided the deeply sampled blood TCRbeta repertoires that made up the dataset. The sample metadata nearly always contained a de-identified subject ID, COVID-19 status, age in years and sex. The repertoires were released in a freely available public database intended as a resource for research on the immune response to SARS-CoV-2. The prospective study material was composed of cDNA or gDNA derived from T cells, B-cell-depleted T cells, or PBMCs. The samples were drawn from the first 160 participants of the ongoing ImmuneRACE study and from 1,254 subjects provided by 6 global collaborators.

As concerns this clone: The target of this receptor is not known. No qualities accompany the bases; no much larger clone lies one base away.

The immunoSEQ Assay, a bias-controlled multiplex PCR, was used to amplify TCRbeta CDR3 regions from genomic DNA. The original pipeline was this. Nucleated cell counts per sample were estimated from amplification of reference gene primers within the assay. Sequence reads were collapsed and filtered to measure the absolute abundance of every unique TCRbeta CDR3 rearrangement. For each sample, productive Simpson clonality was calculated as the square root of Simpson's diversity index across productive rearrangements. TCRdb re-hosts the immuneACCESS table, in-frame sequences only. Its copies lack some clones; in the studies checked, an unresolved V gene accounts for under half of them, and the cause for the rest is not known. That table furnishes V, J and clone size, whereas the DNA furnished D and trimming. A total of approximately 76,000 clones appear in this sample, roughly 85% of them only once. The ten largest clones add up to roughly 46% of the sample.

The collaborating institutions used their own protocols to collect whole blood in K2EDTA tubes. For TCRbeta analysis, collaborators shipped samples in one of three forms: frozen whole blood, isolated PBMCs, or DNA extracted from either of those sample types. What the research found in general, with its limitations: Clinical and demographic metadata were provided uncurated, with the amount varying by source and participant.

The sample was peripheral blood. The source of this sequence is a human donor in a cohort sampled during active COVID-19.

CDR3 loop: CASSLGQGSTYEQYF. In nucleotides, the sequence is TGTGCCAGCAGTTTAGGGCAGGGTTCAACCTACGAGCAGTACTTC. The V and J genes are TRBV27 and TRBJ2-7; a weak D assignment points to TRBD1 (5 bases agree). In the germline V gene (reference sequence), CDR1 corresponds to MNHEY and CDR2 to SMNVEV. The V and J ends are trimmed by 2 bases and 2 bases, leaving 13 bases between them. The CDR3 numbers 15 residues from cysteine through phenylalanine. Solely the CDR3 DNA is kept, with 45 bases framed from the first base.